This TCR beta chain was profiled in a study of control samples from healthy donors and cancer patients. Some clones are missing from TCRdb's copy, which holds only in-frame ones; the method was immunoSEQ multiplex PCR. Of about 92,000 clones listed, around 80% are singletons. This clone was detected only once. Per germline, CDR1 MNHEY and CDR2 SVGAGI. The CDR3 sequence is 14 residues long. V shed 5 bases and J 6 bases; nucleotides not matched to a gene: 6. The chain joins TRBV6-5 to TRBJ2-3, with TRBD1 matching 9 bases. The sequenced material came from blood. The TCR originated in a woman in her sixties or seventies in good health. In nucleotides, the CDR3 is TGTGCCAGCAGTCTACAGGGGGCGCGCGATACGCAGTATTTT. Translation gives CASSLQGARDTQYF.